This is a list of T cell receptor beta chains from one sample in a study of a mutant IDH1 vaccine in newly diagnosed glioma. These receptors are not linked to any known antigen. The data were produced by immunoSEQ multiplex PCR, yet TCRdb's version contains in-frame clones alone and is incomplete. The sample has around 70,000 clones, 85% to 90% seen once. Sequences were derived from PBMCs, sampled from a glioma patient whose treatment included an IDH1 peptide vaccine. These receptors all come from a man aged 25 to 40 with glioma. Both conserved end residues are part of each CDR3. Each record gives: J gene, D gene, V gene, clone size, CDR3 DNA, CDR3 protein. D genes are given only for firm matches. Clone size is not always given. Where it is, it says once, few, many or a class for expanded clones.

>TRBJ1-6|NA|TRBV30|NA
TGTGCCTGGAGTGTACACGGGGGGCCACCCCTCCACTTT
CAWSVHGGPPLHF
>TRBJ1-4|NA|TRBV5-8|NA
TGTGCCAGCAGCCCAGTGAATCGGGGTGGGGAAAAACTGTTTTTT
CASSPVNRGGEKLFF
>TRBJ1-5|NA|TRBV28|NA
TGTGCCAGCAGTTCTCCAGGGGACAATCAGCCCCAGCATTTT
CASSSPGDNQPQHF
>TRBJ2-1|NA|TRBV9|NA
TGTGCCAGCAGCGGGGGGGCGCGGAATGAGCAGTTCTTC
CASSGGARNEQFF
>TRBJ2-5|NA|TRBV6-1|NA
TGTGCCAGCAGTGAAACAGGGTTAGCCCTCGGGGAGACCCAGTACTTC
CASSETGLALGETQYF
>TRBJ2-1|NA|TRBV11-2|NA
TGTGCCAGCAGCTTAGAGGACGGGAGCTCCTACAATGAGCAGTTCTTC
CASSLEDGSSYNEQFF
>TRBJ2-1|TRBD2|TRBV5-6|NA
TGTGCCAGCAGGGGACTAGGGAATGAGCAGTTCTTC
CASRGLGNEQFF
>TRBJ2-1|TRBD2|TRBV7-9|NA
TGTGCCAGCAGCTCGCGTAATCTAGCGGGGAACAATGAGCAGTTCTTC
CASSSRNLAGNNEQFF
>TRBJ1-4|NA|TRBV14|NA
TGTGCCAGCAGCCAAGTCGGCCGTGAGCGTGAAAAACTGTTTTTT
CASSQVGREREKLFF
>TRBJ1-1|NA|TRBV18|NA
TGTGCCAGCTCACCGGGCCCGAACACTGAAGCTTTCTTT
CASSPGPNTEAFF
>TRBJ1-6|NA|TRBV19|NA
TGTGCCAGTAGTATGCGGGGATCGGGGAATTCACCCCTCCACTTT
CASSMRGSGNSPLHF
>TRBJ1-1|NA|TRBV6-1|NA
TGTGCCAGCAGCCCGGACAGTCTGAACACTGAAGCTTTCTTT
CASSPDSLNTEAFF
>TRBJ2-1|NA|TRBV28|few
TGTGCCAGCAGTTTGGCCGGGGATGAGCAGTTCTTC
CASSLAGDEQFF
>TRBJ1-2|NA|TRBV25-1|NA
TGTGCCAGCAGTGAAAATTGGGGGAACTATGGCTACACCTTC
CASSENWGNYGYTF
>TRBJ2-3|NA|TRBV11-2|NA
TGTGCCAGCAGCTTAGGCGTCGGGATGTCGGATACGCAGTATTTT
CASSLGVGMSDTQYF
>TRBJ1-2|TRBD1|TRBV7-8|NA
TGTGCCAGCAGCTTAACCCGGACAGGGCGATTTGGCTACACCTTC
CASSLTRTGRFGYTF
>TRBJ1-2|NA|TRBV7-8|NA
TGTGCCAGCAGCTTTAAAAGAGGGTATGACTATGGCTACACCTTC
CASSFKRGYDYGYTF
>TRBJ2-7|TRBD2|TRBV5-1|once
TGCGCCAGCAGCTTGGTAGTAGCGGGAGCCTACGAGCAGTACTTC
CASSLVVAGAYEQYF
>TRBJ1-5|TRBD1|TRBV7-6|NA
TGTGCCAGCAGCTTAATTCCGACAGGGCTTCAATATAGCAATCAGCCCCAGCATTTT
CASSLIPTGLQYSNQPQHF
>TRBJ1-6|NA|TRBV2|NA
TGTGCCAGCAGCATAGCCGGGGGGAATTCACCCCTCCACTTT
CASSIAGGNSPLHF
>TRBJ2-1|TRBD2|TRBV4-1|NA
TGCGCCAGCAGCCAAGCTCATGAGGGACTACCGGTGGATGAGCAGTTCTTC
CASSQAHEGLPVDEQFF
>TRBJ2-1|NA|TRBV19|NA
TGTGCCAGTAGTGTCGCCTCTGTAAATGAGCAGTTCTTC
CASSVASVNEQFF
>TRBJ2-7|NA|TRBV29-1|NA
TGCAGCGTTGTCCAGGGGTCCCTCTACGAGCAGTACTTC
CSVVQGSLYEQYF
>TRBJ1-4|NA|TRBV19|NA
TGTGCCAGTAACTCCTTAGGTAATGAAAAACTGTTTTTT
CASNSLGNEKLFF
>TRBJ1-1|NA|TRBV5-1|NA
TGCGCCAGCAGCTTGGGACAGGTGAACACTGAAGCTTTCTTT
CASSLGQVNTEAFF
>TRBJ1-1|NA|TRBV5-1|few
TGCGCCAGCAGCTTGACAGGGAGGGACACTGAAGCTTTCTTT
CASSLTGRDTEAFF
>TRBJ2-5|NA|TRBV19|NA
TGTGCCAGTAGTACCTCCTTTCCCGGGGCGCCAGAGACCCAGTACTTC
CASSTSFPGAPETQYF
>TRBJ1-2|NA|TRBV5-6|NA
TGTGCCAGCAGCAGCACACCCATCTACACCTTC
CASSSTPIYTF
>TRBJ2-7|NA|TRBV28|NA
TGTGCCAGCAGTTTAGAGGGCCCCACTACCTACGAGCAGTACTTC
CASSLEGPTTYEQYF
>TRBJ2-1|TRBD1|TRBV7-8|NA
TGTGCCAGCAGCCATGTCGACAGGGGAAATGAGCAGTTCTTC
CASSHVDRGNEQFF
>TRBJ2-7|NA|TRBV9|NA
TGTGCCAGCAGCGTTGGTGCTTCCTACGAGCAGTACTTC
CASSVGASYEQYF
>TRBJ1-6|NA|TRBV7-9|NA
TGTGCCAGCAGCTTTCACGGATCACCCCTCCACTTT
CASSFHGSPLHF
>TRBJ1-2|NA|TRBV13|NA
TGTGCCAGCAGCTTAGGAGGTGGTGGCTACACCTTC
CASSLGGGGYTF
>TRBJ1-1|NA|TRBV30|few
TGTGCCTGGTCCGAGACAGAAAACACTGAAGCTTTCTTT
CAWSETENTEAFF
>TRBJ1-5|NA|TRBV21-1|NA
TGTGCCAGCAGCAAGGGACGGCGCAATCAGCCCCAGCATTTT
CASSKGRRNQPQHF
>TRBJ2-7|NA|TRBV28|NA
TGTGCCAGCAGTTTCCAGGGGTCCCCCTCCTACGAGCAGTACTTC
CASSFQGSPSYEQYF
>TRBJ2-7|TRBD1|TRBV2|NA
TGTGCCAGTATGACAGGGGAATCCTACGAGCAGTACTTC
CASMTGESYEQYF
>TRBJ2-2|TRBD1|TRBV11-3|NA
TGTGCCAGCAGCTTTGGGACAGGGAGGGCCGGGGAGCTGTTTTTT
CASSFGTGRAGELFF
>TRBJ2-7|NA|TRBV7-6|NA
TGTGCCAGCAGCTTCCCAGGGACCGAGCAGTACTTC
CASSFPGTEQYF
>TRBJ2-7|TRBD2|TRBV27|NA
TGTGCCAGCAGTCCTAGCCGGGCGGGGGACTACGAGCAGTACTTC
CASSPSRAGDYEQYF